The rows below give T cell receptor beta chains drawn from one sample of a study of blood T cell repertoires in COVID-19. Clones were read by immunoSEQ multiplex PCR, and TCRdb kept only the in-frame ones, dropping some. Of under 300,000 clones listed, 91% are singletons. Sample: PBMCs or T cells enriched from blood (not recorded which). These receptors originate from a human donor in a cohort exposed to, infected with or recovered from COVID-19 (not recorded which). The donor label of this sample is uncertain. The CDR3 runs from the conserved cysteine through the conserved F or W.

TRBV5-1 | CASSLSGTEAFF
TRBV10-3 | CAISDSRDTQYF
TRBV4-2 | CASSQAPTGDQPQHF
TRBV30 | CAWSVPVNTGELFF
TRBV7-8 | CASSLEAGGPNAYEQYF
TRBV7-9 | CASSPLFDGYTF
TRBV29-1 | CSVGQGLSQPQHF
TRBV11-3 | CASSPGGGGELFF
TRBV7-6 | CASSLEPPGQHNSPLHF
TRBV7-9 | CASSLPPGFLDQPQHF
TRBV18 | CASSPPRGFQYF
TRBV6-5 | CASSYEPGQVTGELFF
TRBV2 | CASRAGDQPQHF
TRBV9 | CASSVAGSPNTEAFF
TRBV6-5 | CASSYSAGGNGEQYF
TRBV25-1 | CASSQTGPYEQYF
TRBV2 | CASRTRWGGPYEQYF
TRBV3-1/TRBV3-2 | CASSQDVSRAIYTGELFF
TRBV11-2 | CASSSLQGIGNTIYF
TRBV29-1 | CSVEGEGGEQYF
TRBV4-3 | CASSPDFRGATEAFF
TRBV2 | CASSEPRNQPQHF
TRBV5-8 | CASSSGSGRASTYGYTF
TRBV3-1/TRBV3-2 | CASSRDRGDYQYF
TRBV4-1 | CASSQFNRNQPQHF
TRBV18 | CASSSSTGANTGELFF
TRBV11-3 | CASSPPLGQCNEKLFF
TRBV7-2 | CASSFQEAGNTIYF
TRBV12-5 | CASGLRGTGWSPLHF
TRBV20-1 | CSADPPGQFF
TRBV24-1 | CATSEGDRRIGHGAFF
TRBV4-1 | CASSQVLGQGDLGSNQPQHF
TRBV14 | CASSRSGFRAYNEQFF
TRBV7-8 | CASTRQGQGDLVDTQYF
TRBV6-5 | CASRRTGSGNQPQHF
TRBV5-6 | CASSLKFQGVYNEQFF
TRBV19 | CASTPGIALEAFF
TRBV3-1/TRBV3-2 | CASSLPQETQYF
TRBV20-1 | CSQTELAEAFF
TRBV12-3/TRBV12-4 | CASSLGQNTEAFF
TRBV10-1 | CASKEALNTEAFF
TRBV4-1 | CASSQGQGAIYGYTF
TRBV9 | CASSVVAGRDFSGYTF
TRBV11-2 | CASSATGDLNTEAFF
TRBV29-1 | CSVEEITGGYGYTF
TRBV3-1/TRBV3-2 | CASSQVFRGNKETQYF
TRBV6-4 | CASSELGAGRNEQFF
TRBV14 | CASSQRTGLGNTEAFF
TRBV11-2 | CASSLGGQGHGYTF
TRBV4-2 | CASSQGLNTGELFF
TRBV3-1/TRBV3-2 | CASSRGRSYNEQFF